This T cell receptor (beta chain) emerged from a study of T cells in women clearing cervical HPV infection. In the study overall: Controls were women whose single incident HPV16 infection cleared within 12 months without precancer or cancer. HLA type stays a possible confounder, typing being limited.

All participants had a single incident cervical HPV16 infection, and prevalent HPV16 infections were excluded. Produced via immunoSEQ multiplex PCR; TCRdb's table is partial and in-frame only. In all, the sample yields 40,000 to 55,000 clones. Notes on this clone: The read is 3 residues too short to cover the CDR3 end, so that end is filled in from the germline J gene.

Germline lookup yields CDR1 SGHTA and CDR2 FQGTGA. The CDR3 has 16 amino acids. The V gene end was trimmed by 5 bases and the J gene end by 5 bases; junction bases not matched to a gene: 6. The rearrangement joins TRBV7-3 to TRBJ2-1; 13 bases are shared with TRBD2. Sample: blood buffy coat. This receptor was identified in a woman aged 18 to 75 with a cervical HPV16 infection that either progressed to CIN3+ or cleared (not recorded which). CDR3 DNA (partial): TGTGCCAGCAGCCTCTATGGACTAGCGGGAGACAATGAG. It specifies CASSLYGLAGDNE. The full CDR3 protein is CASSLYGLAGDNEQFF.